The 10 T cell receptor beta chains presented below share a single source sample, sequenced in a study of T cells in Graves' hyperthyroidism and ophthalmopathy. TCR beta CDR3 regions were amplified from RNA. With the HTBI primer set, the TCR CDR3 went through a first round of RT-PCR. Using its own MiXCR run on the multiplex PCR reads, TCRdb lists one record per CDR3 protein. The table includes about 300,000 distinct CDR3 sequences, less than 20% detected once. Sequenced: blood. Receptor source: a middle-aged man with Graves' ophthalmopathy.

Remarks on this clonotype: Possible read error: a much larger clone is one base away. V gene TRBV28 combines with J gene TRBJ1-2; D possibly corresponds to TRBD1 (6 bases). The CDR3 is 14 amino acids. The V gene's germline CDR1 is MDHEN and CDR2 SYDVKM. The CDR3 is CAGSLGSGVYGYTF. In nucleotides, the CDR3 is TGTGCCGGCAGTCTTGGGTCAGGGGTCTATGGCTACACCTTC.

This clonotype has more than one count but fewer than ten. CDR3 in DNA: TGTGCCACCAGTGATCGTGACAGGGAAGCTTTCTTT. Protein product: CATSDRDREAFF. V and J are TRBV24-1 and TRBJ1-1; D is possibly TRBD1 (6 bases). Germline V CDR1 and CDR2: KGHDR, SFDVKD. V dropped 3 bases and J dropped 8 bases, with 9 bases sitting between them. The CDR3 runs 12 residues.

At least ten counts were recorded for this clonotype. The CDR3 protein is CASSTLRGVLTF. The DNA of the CDR3 is TGTGCCAGCAGTACCCTAAGAGGAGTCCTGACTTTC. The chain joins TRBV6-1 to TRBJ2-6; D unresolved. CDR3 length: 12 amino acids. Per the germline V gene, CDR1 is MNHNS and CDR2 is SASEGT. The V end was cut by 5 bases, the J end by 13 bases, with 12 bases between.

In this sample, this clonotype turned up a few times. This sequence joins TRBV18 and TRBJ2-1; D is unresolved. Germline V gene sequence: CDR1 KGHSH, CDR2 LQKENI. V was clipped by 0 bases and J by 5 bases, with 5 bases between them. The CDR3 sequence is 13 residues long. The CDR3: CASSPPINNEQFF. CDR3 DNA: TGTGCCAGCTCACCACCAATAAACAATGAGCAGTTCTTC.

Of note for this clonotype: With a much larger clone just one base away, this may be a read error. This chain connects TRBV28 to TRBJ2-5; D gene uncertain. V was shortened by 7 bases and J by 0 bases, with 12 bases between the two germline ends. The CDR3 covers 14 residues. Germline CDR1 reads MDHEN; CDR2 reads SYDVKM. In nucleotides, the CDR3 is TGTGCCAGCAAAAACAAGGGTCACCAAGAGACCCAGTACTTC. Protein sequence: CASKNKGHQETQYF.

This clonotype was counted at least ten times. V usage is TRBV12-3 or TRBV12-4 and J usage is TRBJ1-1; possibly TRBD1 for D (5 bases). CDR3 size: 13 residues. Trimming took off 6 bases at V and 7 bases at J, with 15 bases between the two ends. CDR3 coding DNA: TGTGCCAGCAGCCCCACGGGACGCCTTGAAGCTTTCTTT. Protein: CASSPTGRLEAFF.

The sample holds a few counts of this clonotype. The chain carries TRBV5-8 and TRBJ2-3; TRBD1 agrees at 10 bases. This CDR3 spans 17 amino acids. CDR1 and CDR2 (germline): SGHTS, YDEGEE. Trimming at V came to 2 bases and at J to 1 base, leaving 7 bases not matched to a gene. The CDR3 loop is CASSLLGQGVGTDTQYF. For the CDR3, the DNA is TGTGCCAGCAGCTTACTAGGACAGGGGGTGGGCACAGATACGCAGTATTTT.

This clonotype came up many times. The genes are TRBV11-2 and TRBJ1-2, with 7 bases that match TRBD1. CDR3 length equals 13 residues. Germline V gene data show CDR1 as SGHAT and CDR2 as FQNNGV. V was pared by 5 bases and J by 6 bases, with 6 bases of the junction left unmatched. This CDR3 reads CASSPRDSHGYTF. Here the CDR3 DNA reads TGTGCCAGCAGCCCCCGGGACAGCCATGGCTACACCTTC. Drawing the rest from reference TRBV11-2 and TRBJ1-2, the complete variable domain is EAGVAQSPRYKIIEKRQSVAFWCNPISGHATLYWYQQILGQGPKLLIQFQNNGVVDDSQLPKDRFSAERLKGVDSTLKIQPAKLEDSAVYLCASSPRDSHGYTFGSGTRLTVV.

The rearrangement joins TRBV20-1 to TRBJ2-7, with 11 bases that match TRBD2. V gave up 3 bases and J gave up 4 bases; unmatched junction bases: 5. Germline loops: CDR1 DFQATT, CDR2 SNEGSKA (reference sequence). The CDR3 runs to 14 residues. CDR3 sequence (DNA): TGCAGTGCTAGTATACTAGCGGGAGATTACGAGCAGTACTTC. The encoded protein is CSASILAGDYEQYF.

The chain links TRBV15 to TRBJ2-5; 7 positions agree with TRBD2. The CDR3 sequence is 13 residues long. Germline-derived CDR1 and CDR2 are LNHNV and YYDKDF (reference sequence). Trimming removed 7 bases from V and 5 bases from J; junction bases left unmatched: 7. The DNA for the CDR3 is TGTGCCACCAATCCAGCGGGAACGGAGACCCAGTACTTC. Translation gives CATNPAGTETQYF.